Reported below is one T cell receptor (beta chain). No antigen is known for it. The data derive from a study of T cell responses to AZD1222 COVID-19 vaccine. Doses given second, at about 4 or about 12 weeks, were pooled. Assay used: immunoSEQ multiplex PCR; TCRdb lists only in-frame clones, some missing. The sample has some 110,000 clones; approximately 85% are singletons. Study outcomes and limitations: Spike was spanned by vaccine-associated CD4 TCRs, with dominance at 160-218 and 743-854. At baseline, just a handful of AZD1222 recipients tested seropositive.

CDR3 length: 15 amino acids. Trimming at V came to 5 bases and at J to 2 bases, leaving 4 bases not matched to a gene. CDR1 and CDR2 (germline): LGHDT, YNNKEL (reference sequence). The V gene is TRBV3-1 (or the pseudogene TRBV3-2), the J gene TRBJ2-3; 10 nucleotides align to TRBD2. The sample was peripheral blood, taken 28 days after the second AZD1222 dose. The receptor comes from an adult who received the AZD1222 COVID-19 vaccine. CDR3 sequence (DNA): TGTGCCAGCAGCTCACTAGCGGGGACCACAGATACGCAGTATTTT. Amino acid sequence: CASSSLAGTTDTQYF.